Given below is one T cell receptor beta chain in context. Its antigen is still unknown. The sample holds no much larger clone one base away, and base qualities are not on file. Donors were a few dozen systemically healthy Caucasian individuals from Russia aged roughly 6 to 90 years. Each donor gave 8 to 10 milliliters of peripheral blood, drawn into EDTA-treated Vacutainer tubes. Ficoll-Paque density-gradient centrifugation was used to isolate PBMCs, with at least 6 million per sample. Total RNA, at least 5 micrograms per sample, was extracted from PBMCs with Trizol reagent. Naive CD45RAhigh/CD27high T cell percentages were measured by flow cytometry on a PBMC aliquot from every donor. The library was generated by 5' RACE. Sequencing was performed on an Illumina HiSeq 2500. A second PCR of roughly 7 to 12 cycles was run with a J-beta primer mix and a sample-barcoded 5' primer. A template-switch 5' adaptor carrying 12 random nucleotides introduced a unique molecular identifier onto each TCR beta cDNA molecule. Each sample yielded at least 2.5 million CDR3-containing paired-end reads. The Mint cDNA synthesis kit, primed by a TRBC-specific oligonucleotide, was used to synthesize first-strand cDNA from all RNA. Following uracil-DNA glycosylase treatment, all cDNA underwent a first 18-cycle PCR with the universal primers M1SS and BC2_uni_R. The study's processing was this. Each sample was normalized by randomly selecting 1 million high-quality reads, each carrying a distinct molecular identifier. Reads sharing molecular identifiers were discarded rather than binned into consensus sequences. MiTCR, set to a Q25 quality threshold and the strictest error-elimination algorithm, was used for CDR3 identification, clonotype clustering and error correction. Lower-bound total TCR beta diversity was estimated with a nonparametric unseen species model using Euler transformation. Using fastp at Q25 and MiXCR, TCRdb reprocessed the public reads and kept productive beta chains. Every entry covers one CDR3 protein and lists the most common genes and DNA from its rows. These V and J calls rely on TCRdb rather than the paper's analysis. The sample contains some 860,000 distinct CDR3 sequences, roughly three fifths of them found a single time. The leading ten clones occupy roughly 25% of the sample.

The CDR3, from cysteine to phenylalanine, totals 15 residues. The sequence is cut down to CDR3 DNA, 45 bases in frame from base 1. V and J lose 6 bases and 8 bases, and a span of 20 bases separates them. Looking up the germline V gene yields CDR1 MNHEY and CDR2 SVGAGI. This entry is derived from a study of blood T cells in healthy people across ages (dated by TCRdb to about 2015). For the wider study: In model experiments, roughly one uniquely barcoded TCR beta cDNA molecule per two T cells was captured by template switching. Using deep sequencing normalized with unique cDNA molecular identifiers, the study measured how TCR beta repertoire diversity changes with age. The donors were split into four age groups: young (average around 15 years), middle-aged (over 35), aged (roughly 68) and long-lived (about 82). To avoid experimental bias, donors of different ages were distributed randomly across sequencing lanes. Two additional independent replicas of 1 million unique cDNA reads from the same blood draw were analyzed for two donors (one aged 18 to 30 and one aged 80 or older).

General conclusions and limits of the study: Because profiling used bulk unsorted PBMCs, naive and antigen-experienced compartments could not be compared conclusively. Because donor CMV infection status was unknown, age-related changes in expanded clonotypes were potentially confounded. Total diversity estimates from one million sequenced T cells were considered lower bounds and underestimates. As age increased, observed TCR beta diversity per million T cells dropped in a roughly linear way, and a significant reduction was already evident by age 40. The percentage of naive T cells measured by flow cytometry correlated strongly with observed TCR beta diversity. The long-lived group showed more naive CD4+ T cells, fewer expanded clones and increased TCR diversity than the aged group, suggesting age selection.

The sample was blood. Here the chain combines TRBV6-5 and TRBJ2-1; no D gene is confidently identified. This TCR derives from a man between 40 and 49 years old in good health. The CDR3 loop reads CASSADLTALYEQFF. In nucleotides, the sequence is TGTGCCAGCAGCGCAGACCTAACCGCTTTATATGAGCAGTTCTTC.